Shown below are 9 T cell receptor beta chains from a single sample sequenced in a study of shared clonotypes between healthy human individuals. Clones were read by immunoSEQ multiplex PCR, and TCRdb kept only the in-frame ones, dropping some. The repertoire includes roughly 1 million clones, 75% to 80% of them detected once, and roughly 0.56% sits in the top ten. Sequenced: memory CD4+ T cells from PBMCs. The subset was: CD45RA-negative fraction. These TCRs come from a man in his late teens or twenties in good health. Some clones in this sample may be carry-over from other donors' samples.

DNA of the CDR3: TGTGCCAGCAGTGGAATTAGCGGGAGGGCCGGAGAGACCCAGTACTTC. As protein: CASSGISGRAGETQYF. The chain links TRBV6-1 to TRBJ2-5; 11 nucleotides match TRBD2. V lost 4 bases to trimming and J lost 4 bases; unmatched junction nucleotides: 8. CDR1 MNHNS and CDR2 SASEGT come from the germline V gene. CDR3 size: 16 residues.

The chain uses TRBV7-2 and TRBJ2-7; a possible D gene is TRBD2 (6 bases). There are 18 residues in the CDR3. The germline gives CDR1 SGHTA, CDR2 FQGNSA. V was cut by 5 bases and J by 5 bases, with 28 bases left in between. CDR3 region: CASSRSPRPGVRENEQYF. CDR3 DNA sequence: TGTGCCAGCAGCCGATCTCCCCGCCCGGGGGTTAGGGAGAACGAGCAGTACTTC. Supplemented by reference TRBV7-2 and TRBJ2-7, the full variable domain reads GAGVSQSPSNKVTEKGKDVELRCDPISGHTALYWYRQSLGQGLEFLIYFQGNSAPDKSGLPSDRFSAERTGGSVSTLTIQRTQQEDSAVYLCASSRSPRPGVRENEQYFGPGTRLTVT.

The chain joins TRBV7-2 to TRBJ2-5; D is ambiguous. V was cut by 5 bases and J by 5 bases, with 15 bases left in between. CDR1 is SGHTA and CDR2 is FQGNSA in the germline V gene. The CDR3 contains 14 residues. DNA for the CDR3: TGTGCCAGCAGCCCCGGAATAGGTTCGGAGACCCAGTACTTC. Translated, it gives CASSPGIGSETQYF.

This clone was picked up a small number of times. The chain uses TRBV7-9 and TRBJ1-5, with a weak D call TRBD1 (6 bases). Germline V lookup: CDR1 SEHNR, CDR2 FQNEAQ (reference sequence). This CDR3 has 14 residues. The V gene lost 5 bases and the J gene lost 1 base, with 9 bases spanning the gap. The CDR3 DNA is TGTGCCAGCAGCGACAGGTCGAGCAATCAGCCCCAGCATTTT. It is translated as CASSDRSSNQPQHF.

The gene calls are TRBV4-3 and TRBJ1-1; D is ambiguous. V was cut by 0 bases and J by 10 bases, with 12 bases left in between. Per germline, CDR1 LGHNA and CDR2 YSLEER. CDR3 length: 13 amino acids. In DNA, the CDR3 is TGCGCCAGCAGCCAAGATGGAACAAGCAGAGCTTTCTTT. It is translated as CASSQDGTSRAFF.

This clone was detected only a few times. This sequence joins TRBV11-2 and TRBJ1-6, with a weak D call TRBD1 (6 bases). Germline CDR1 and CDR2: SGHAT and FQNNGV. The V and J ends lost 4 bases and 3 bases respectively, with 10 bases between them. The CDR3 runs 15 residues. The CDR3 bases are TGTGCCAGCAGCTCCCGGGACAACTATAATTCACCCCTCCACTTT. Its protein product is CASSSRDNYNSPLHF.

The rearrangement uses TRBV5-6 and TRBJ2-1; TRBD2 matches at 7 bases. V shed 0 bases, J shed 2 bases, and the junction held 5 bases outside the gene matches. The germline gives CDR1 SGHDT, CDR2 YYEEEE. The CDR3 consists of 16 residues. In DNA, the CDR3 is TGTGCCAGCAGCTTGGGGCCCAGCGGGACCTACAATGAGCAGTTCTTC. This encodes CASSLGPSGTYNEQFF. Supplemented by reference TRBV5-6 and TRBJ2-1, the full variable domain reads DAGVTQSPTHLIKTRGQQVTLRCSPKSGHDTVSWYQQALGQGPQFIFQYYEEEERQRGNFPDRFSGHQFPNYSSELNVNALLLGDSALYLCASSLGPSGTYNEQFFGPGTRLTVL.

This chain connects TRBV29-1 to TRBJ1-5, with D possibly being TRBD1 (6 bases). V lost 4 bases and J 3 bases, leaving 13 bases between the germline ends. This CDR3 contains 14 residues. Germline V gene lookup returns CDR1 SQVTM and CDR2 ANQGSEA. The CDR3 DNA reads as TGCAGCGTTGGGGAAACAGGGCTCAATCAGCCCCAGCATTTT. Its translation is CSVGETGLNQPQHF.

The V gene is TRBV28, the J gene TRBJ1-1; weak D call: TRBD1 (6 bases). From germline, CDR1 is MDHEN and CDR2 SYDVKM. This CDR3 has 20 amino acids. Trimming removed 7 bases from V and 0 bases from J, with 30 bases in between. CDR3 loop: CASTKSSWGASPRVNTEAFF. CDR3 DNA sequence: TGTGCCAGCACAAAGAGTTCTTGGGGGGCCTCTCCCCGTGTGAACACTGAAGCTTTCTTT.